Presented here are 14 T cell receptor beta chains from one specimen sequenced in a study of CD8+ T cells in alopecia areata. The sample's treatment: oral pan-JAK inhibitor, 5-10 mg twice daily. Extracted from the samples, RNA was reverse transcribed into cDNA to serve as the sequencing template. Sequencing was performed with immunoSEQ multiplex PCR; in TCRdb, only in-frame clones are kept and a portion is missing. Of about 190,000 clones listed, roughly 64% were seen once; the top ten hold more than 3.5%. Sequences were derived from CD4+ T cells sorted from blood, sampled at week 4, from a patient treated with tofacitinib. The source is a human donor with alopecia areata.

The chain links TRBV29-1 to TRBJ2-5; 7 nucleotides line up with TRBD1. After removal of 7 bases from V and 1 base from J, the junction contained 3 bases not matched to a gene. The germline V gene encodes CDR1 SQVTM and CDR2 ANQGSEA. This CDR3 spans 12 amino acids. CDR3 in amino acids: CSAGTVQETQYF. CDR3 DNA sequence: TGCAGCGCAGGGACAGTCCAAGAGACCCAGTACTTC.

The CDR3 sequence is CAWSVHSTEAFF. The CDR3 DNA reads TGTGCCTGGAGTGTACATAGCACTGAAGCTTTCTTT. The chain has TRBV30 and TRBJ1-1; no clear D. Deletions cut 0 bases from V and 4 bases from J, with 6 bases between. CDR3 size: 12 residues. The germline V gene has CDR1 GTSNPN and CDR2 SVGIG (reference sequence).

There are a few counts of this clone. The gene calls are TRBV29-1 and TRBJ1-1; D possibly corresponds to TRBD1 (6 bases). Germline V gene lookup returns CDR1 SQVTM and CDR2 ANQGSEA. The V gene lost 5 bases and the J gene lost 8 bases, with 12 bases spanning the gap. There are 11 residues in the CDR3. The CDR3 here is CSVLGTPEAFF. CDR3 DNA sequence: TGCAGCGTTTTAGGGACACCCGAAGCTTTCTTT.

The CDR3 sequence is CSARPAGYYGYTF. For the CDR3, the DNA is TGCAGCGCCAGACCCGCAGGGTACTATGGCTACACCTTC. The chain is built from TRBV29-1 and TRBJ1-2, with D perhaps TRBD1 (5 bases). The V end lost 7 bases, the J end lost 3 bases, and 15 bases lay between the germline ends. The germline gives CDR1 SQVTM, CDR2 ANQGSEA. The CDR3 consists of 13 residues. Variable domain in full (rest from reference TRBV29-1 and TRBJ1-2): SAVISQKPSRDICQRGTSLTIQCQVDSQVTMMFWYRQQPGQSLTLIATANQGSEATYESGFVIDKFPISRPNLTFSTLTVSNMSPEDSSIYLCSARPAGYYGYTFGSGTRLTVV.

The rearrangement uses TRBV10-3 and TRBJ2-2; 7 positions match TRBD2. Germline assignment: CDR1 ENHRY and CDR2 SYGVKD. The V segment lost 8 bases and the J segment 2 bases; nucleotides outside the gene matches: 8. CDR3 length equals 15 residues. CDR3 protein: CAISRLAANTGELFF. CDR3 nucleotides: TGTGCCATCTCTCGACTAGCTGCAAACACCGGGGAGCTGTTTTTT.

In its sample, this clone was seen a few times. Different DNA sequences within this sample yield the same CDR3. In nucleotides, the CDR3 is TGCGCCAGCAGCCTAGTCCCCACAGATACGCAGTATTTT. Translated: CASSLVPTDTQYF. The chain couples TRBV5-1 to TRBJ2-3; D unclear. The germline V gene encodes CDR1 SGHRS and CDR2 YFSETQ. V lost 4 bases and J 2 bases, leaving 8 bases between the germline ends. The length of the CDR3 is 13 residues.

V is TRBV9 and J is TRBJ2-5, with TRBD2 matching 8 bases. The CDR3 totals 16 residues. The germline gives CDR1 SGDLS, CDR2 YYNGEE. The V segment lost 2 bases and the J segment 6 bases; nucleotides outside the gene matches: 12. CDR3 DNA sequence: TGTGCCAGCAGCGTCGCCGGGACTAGAGATGTGCAGACCCAGTACTTC. Translating gives CASSVAGTRDVQTQYF.

The chain recombines TRBV9 with TRBJ2-7; D is ambiguous. Between the trimmed V and J ends, which lost 4 bases and 0 bases, there was a span of 11 bases. Germline V gene sequence: CDR1 SGDLS, CDR2 YYNGEE. This CDR3 has 14 residues. The CDR3 reads CASSTQSSSYEQYF. The CDR3 coding sequence is TGTGCCAGCAGCACCCAATCAAGCTCCTACGAGCAGTACTTC.

This clone showed up just once. CDR3 coding DNA: TGCAGCGTGACAAAGACGGACACTGAAGCTTTCTTT. It codes for CSVTKTDTEAFF. The chain employs TRBV29-1 and TRBJ1-1; no clear D gene. The CDR3 extends over 12 amino acids. V dropped 6 bases and J dropped 3 bases, with 11 bases sitting between them. Germline assignment: CDR1 SQVTM and CDR2 ANQGSEA.

The rearrangement joins TRBV5-1 to TRBJ2-1, with unresolved D. Deletions cut 0 bases from V and 6 bases from J, with 13 bases between. The CDR3 is 15 residues long. Germline assignment: CDR1 SGHRS and CDR2 YFSETQ. DNA for the CDR3: TGCGCCAGCAGCTTGGGGGGTCCCCCGCGCAATGAGCAGTTCTTC. This sequence encodes CASSLGGPPRNEQFF.

The V gene is TRBV5-1, the J gene TRBJ2-2; 9 bases are a match to TRBD1. Germline V lookup: CDR1 SGHRS, CDR2 YFSETQ. The CDR3 is made up of 15 amino acids. With V trimmed by 4 bases and J by 3 bases, 4 bases remained unmatched. The DNA for the CDR3 is TGCGCCAGCAGCCCTCGGACAGGGGACACCGGGGAGCTGTTTTTT. It translates to CASSPRTGDTGELFF.

The genes are TRBV30 and TRBJ2-5; 7 bases agree with TRBD2. CDR3 length: 13 residues. The trim removed 0 bases at V and 5 bases at J, leaving 3 bases unmatched. Germline V lookup: CDR1 GTSNPN, CDR2 SVGIG (reference sequence). The CDR3 loop reads CAWSVQAGETQYF. The DNA of the CDR3 is TGTGCCTGGAGTGTACAAGCGGGGGAGACCCAGTACTTC.

This clone has only one observation. The chain recombines TRBV29-1 with TRBJ2-1; D not resolved. Germline lookup yields CDR1 SQVTM and CDR2 ANQGSEA. CDR3 length equals 11 residues. The V gene lost 4 bases and the J gene lost 9 bases, with 10 bases spanning the gap. CDR3 coding DNA: TGCAGCGTTGCAAGGGTCGGTGAGCAGTTCTTC. This gives the protein CSVARVGEQFF.

The chain is built from TRBV29-1 and TRBJ1-1; D gene unclear. The V gene lost 6 bases and the J gene lost 3 bases, with 20 bases spanning the gap. The length of the CDR3 is 15 residues. Germline assignment: CDR1 SQVTM and CDR2 ANQGSEA. This CDR3 is CSVDLGSTSYTEAFF. In nucleotides, the CDR3 is TGCAGCGTCGACCTGGGATCAACAAGTTACACTGAAGCTTTCTTT. The full variable domain, rest sourced from reference TRBV29-1 and TRBJ1-1, is SAVISQKPSRDICQRGTSLTIQCQVDSQVTMMFWYRQQPGQSLTLIATANQGSEATYESGFVIDKFPISRPNLTFSTLTVSNMSPEDSSIYLCSVDLGSTSYTEAFFGQGTRLTVV.